These 16 T cell receptor beta chains came from one sample sequenced in a study of shared clonotypes between healthy human individuals. Sequencing used immunoSEQ multiplex PCR; TCRdb keeps in-frame clones, though not all of them. Seen here are about 1 million clones, under 80% observed once, and the top ten hold about 1.5%. The sample comprised memory CD4+ T cells sorted from blood. Subset here: CD45RA-negative fraction. These receptors came from a man aged 18 to 35 in good health.

The CDR3 loop is CASATGGANYNEQFF. In DNA, the CDR3 is TGTGCCAGCGCGACGGGAGGGGCTAATTACAATGAGCAGTTCTTC. The chain employs TRBV28 and TRBJ2-1; TRBD2 matches at 8 bases. This CDR3 is 15 amino acids long. Germline CDR1 MDHEN, CDR2 SYDVKM. The junction had 10 bases not matched to a gene; V was cut back by 8 bases and J by 4 bases.

The V and J genes are TRBV30 and TRBJ2-2; D possibly matches TRBD1 or TRBD2 (6 bases each). Per the germline V gene, CDR1 is GTSNPN and CDR2 is SVGIG (reference sequence). There are 23 residues in the CDR3. Deletions cut 4 bases from V and 0 bases from J, with 36 bases between. The CDR3 here is CAWTRNRVFGSGTPNSNTGELFF. The CDR3 DNA reads TGTGCCTGGACCCGGAACAGGGTTTTTGGTAGCGGAACGCCCAATTCGAACACCGGGGAGCTGTTTTTT.

CDR3 region: CASSLNGASEAFF. In nucleotides, the CDR3 is TGTGCCAGCAGCTTAAATGGAGCCTCTGAAGCTTTCTTT. This rearrangement joins TRBV11-2 to TRBJ1-1; D ambiguous. Trimming removed 2 bases at V and 6 bases at J, with 10 bases between. The CDR3 runs to 13 residues. Germline CDR1 SGHAT, CDR2 FQNNGV.

The gene calls are TRBV5-1 and TRBJ2-1; the D call may be TRBD1 or TRBD2 (6 bases each). CDR3 length equals 12 residues. Per germline, CDR1 SGHRS and CDR2 YFSETQ. V was shortened by 4 bases and J by 12 bases, with 14 bases between the two germline ends. The CDR3 region is CASSTGTVGQFF. The CDR3, as DNA: TGCGCCAGCAGCACAGGGACTGTGGGGCAGTTCTTC.

V gene TRBV5-1 combines with J gene TRBJ1-4; tentatively, D is TRBD1 (5 bases). CDR1 SGHRS and CDR2 YFSETQ come from the germline V gene. Trimming took 3 bases from V and 7 from J, leaving 19 bases between them. The CDR3 length is 16 residues. This CDR3 is CASSYDIGGNIEKLFF. The CDR3 DNA reads as TGCGCCAGCAGCTATGATATCGGGGGGAACATTGAAAAACTGTTTTTT.

This rearrangement joins TRBV7-2 to TRBJ1-1, with unresolved D. The CDR3 is made up of 12 amino acids. Trimming cost V 5 bases and J 10 bases, with 14 bases left between them. From germline, CDR1 is SGHTA and CDR2 FQGNSA. CDR3 nucleotide sequence: TGTGCCAGCAGCCCAACAGTGGCTGGAGCTTTCTTT. This gives the protein CASSPTVAGAFF.

J is TRBJ2-1 and V is TRBV4-3; 11 nucleotides agree with TRBD1. The junction had 2 bases not matched to a gene; V was cut back by 2 bases and J by 5 bases. Germline V lookup: CDR1 LGHNA, CDR2 YSLEER. The CDR3 loop spans 15 amino acids. The DNA of the CDR3 is TGCGCCAGCAGCCAACCGGGACAGGGGGACAATGAGCAGTTCTTC. Translated, it gives CASSQPGQGDNEQFF.

The chain recombines TRBV5-1 with TRBJ2-3; 13 nucleotides align to TRBD2. The V gene end was trimmed by 0 bases and the J gene end by 5 bases; junction bases not matched to a gene: 6. CDR3 length: 17 amino acids. Germline CDR1 SGHRS, CDR2 YFSETQ. The CDR3 is CASSLALAGGPRDTQYF. CDR3 nucleotides: TGCGCCAGCAGCTTGGCACTAGCGGGGGGGCCAAGAGATACGCAGTATTTT.

The J gene is TRBJ1-2, the V gene TRBV5-1; no clear D gene. The germline gives CDR1 SGHRS, CDR2 YFSETQ. There are 14 residues in the CDR3. V was clipped by 7 bases and J by 9 bases, with 22 bases between them. CDR3 sequence (DNA): TGCGCCAGCCGTAGATTGGAGGGAGCCTTGCGCTACACCTTC. This translates into CASRRLEGALRYTF.

The chain is built from TRBV6-5 and TRBJ2-1, with 7 bases that match TRBD1. Germline V gene lookup returns CDR1 MNHEY and CDR2 SVGAGI. V lost 5 bases, J lost 3 bases, and 4 bases stayed unmatched. This CDR3 contains 14 residues. CDR3 sequence: CASSPQGFYNEQFF. The CDR3 DNA reads as TGTGCCAGCAGTCCACAGGGGTTCTACAATGAGCAGTTCTTC.

This clone was observed a handful of times. V and J are TRBV7-6 and TRBJ2-3; 8 bases are shared with TRBD2. J was trimmed by 2 bases and V by 5 bases; bases with no gene match: 6. The CDR3 is made up of 15 amino acids. Germline V gene lookup returns CDR1 SGHVS and CDR2 FNYEAQ. CDR3: CASSRRGGTTDTQYF. In nucleotides, the CDR3 is TGTGCCAGCAGCCGACGGGGGGGGACCACAGATACGCAGTATTTT.

This chain uses TRBV6-1 with TRBJ1-2; D call uncertain. The CDR3 sequence is 15 residues long. Germline V gives CDR1 MNHNS, CDR2 SASEGT. V lost 3 bases to trimming and J lost 0 bases, with 11 bases between them. The CDR3 region has the DNA TGTGCCAGCAGTGACCCTGGCGGCCCTAACTATGGCTACACCTTC. Protein: CASSDPGGPNYGYTF.

This clone has just a few counts. The chain employs TRBV29-1 and TRBJ2-5; 7 bases are a match to TRBD2. Germline CDR1 is SQVTM and CDR2 is ANQGSEA. This CDR3 has 13 amino acids. J was trimmed by 6 bases and V by 4 bases; bases with no gene match: 8. The CDR3 region is CSVVLAGVQTQYF. CDR3 DNA sequence: TGCAGCGTTGTCCTGGCGGGAGTGCAGACCCAGTACTTC.

This chain connects TRBV18 to TRBJ2-1; no reliable D call. This CDR3 region has 15 residues. Per the germline V gene, CDR1 is KGHSH and CDR2 is LQKENI. The ends were cut back, 3 bases at V and 0 bases at J, with 9 bases in the middle. CDR3: CASSPPSISYNEQFF. In DNA, the CDR3 is TGTGCCAGCTCACCGCCCAGTATCTCCTACAATGAGCAGTTCTTC. Full variable domain (outside the CDR3, taken from reference TRBV18 and TRBJ2-1): NAGVMQNPRHLVRRRGQEARLRCSPMKGHSHVYWYRQLPEEGLKFMVYLQKENIIDESGMPKERFSAEFPKEGPSILRIQQVVRGDSAAYFCASSPPSISYNEQFFGPGTRLTVL.

As to this clone: Within the sample, other DNA sequences also encode this same CDR3. V usage is TRBV18 and J usage is TRBJ2-7, with 10 bases fitting TRBD1. This CDR3 region has 15 residues. Per the germline V gene, CDR1 is KGHSH and CDR2 is LQKENI. The ends lost 3 bases at V and 2 bases at J; junction bases unmatched: 4. This CDR3 reads CASSPPGTGAYEQYF. CDR3 nucleotide sequence: TGTGCCAGCTCACCCCCAGGGACAGGGGCCTACGAGCAGTACTTC.

DNA of the CDR3: TGCGCCAGCAGAGAGGTACCAGGGGCGTCTAATGAAAAACTGTTTTTT. Amino acids: CASREVPGASNEKLFF. The chain has TRBV5-1 and TRBJ1-4, with D maybe TRBD1 (6 bases). The CDR3 loop spans 16 amino acids. In germline, CDR1 is SGHRS, CDR2 YFSETQ. V was cut by 5 bases and J by 3 bases, with 17 bases left in between.